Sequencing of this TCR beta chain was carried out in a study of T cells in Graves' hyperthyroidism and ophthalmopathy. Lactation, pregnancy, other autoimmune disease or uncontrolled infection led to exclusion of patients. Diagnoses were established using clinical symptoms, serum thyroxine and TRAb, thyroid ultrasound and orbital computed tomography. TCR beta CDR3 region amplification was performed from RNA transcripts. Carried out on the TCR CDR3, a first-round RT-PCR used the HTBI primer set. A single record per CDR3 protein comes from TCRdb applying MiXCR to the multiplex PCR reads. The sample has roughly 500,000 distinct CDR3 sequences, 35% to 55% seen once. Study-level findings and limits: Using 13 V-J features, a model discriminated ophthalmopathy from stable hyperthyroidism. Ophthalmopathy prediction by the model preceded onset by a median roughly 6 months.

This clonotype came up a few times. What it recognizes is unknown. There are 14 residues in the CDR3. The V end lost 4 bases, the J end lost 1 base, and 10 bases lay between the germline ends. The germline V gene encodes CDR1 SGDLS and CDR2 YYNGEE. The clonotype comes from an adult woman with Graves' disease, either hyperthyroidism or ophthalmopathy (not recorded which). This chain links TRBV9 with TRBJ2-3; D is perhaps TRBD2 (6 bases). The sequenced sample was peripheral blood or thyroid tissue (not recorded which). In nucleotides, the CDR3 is TGTGCCAGCAGCCTAAAGCGGGGCACAGATACGCAGTATTTT. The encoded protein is CASSLKRGTDTQYF.